One T cell receptor beta chain is described in this entry. This record belongs to a study of control samples from healthy donors and cancer patients. Generated by immunoSEQ multiplex PCR, the TCRdb table keeps only in-frame clones and is missing some. The table has 170,000 or so clones, 75% to 95% seen once; the top ten hold 2% to 2.5%. J lost 4 bases, V lost 11 bases, and 7 bases had no gene match. CDR3 length equals 13 residues. Germline V gene lookup returns CDR1 MNHNY and CDR2 SVGAGI (reference sequence). The clonotype originates from a woman in her forties in good health. V gene TRBV6-6 combines with J gene TRBJ2-3, with 9 bases fitting TRBD2. The sequenced sample consisted of blood. In nucleotides, the CDR3 is TGTGCCGTTAGCGGGGGCCCCGCAGATACGCAGTATTTT. As protein: CAVSGGPADTQYF.